The rows below give T cell receptor beta chains drawn from one sample of a study of shared clonotypes between healthy human individuals. Generated by immunoSEQ multiplex PCR, the TCRdb table keeps only in-frame clones and is missing some. The table includes some 1.4 million clones, roughly 96% detected once. The sample was naive CD4+ T cells sorted from blood. The receptors derive from a man under 40 in good health. The CDR3 runs from the conserved cysteine through the conserved F or W. The D gene is left open where the match is weak. The size entry is marked missing in some rows and otherwise reads once, few, many or a size class.

cdr3_nt | cdr3_aa | d_call | v_call | clone_size | j_call
TGTGCCAGCAGTTTCCGACCTAATGAGCAGTTCTTC | CASSFRPNEQFF | - | TRBV28 | - | TRBJ2-1
TGTGCCAGCAGCTTAGACCTTCCCTGGGCGGGAGCGGCCGGGGAGCTGTTTTTT | CASSLDLPWAGAAGELFF | TRBD2 | TRBV11-3 | - | TRBJ2-2
TGTGCCAGCATGGGACAGAAAAACATTCAGTACTTC | CASMGQKNIQYF | TRBD1 | TRBV28 | - | TRBJ2-4
TGCGCCAGCAGTTCCGGGACTAGCGGGAGGGCAGGCGAGGATGAGCAGTTCTTC | CASSSGTSGRAGEDEQFF | TRBD2 | TRBV10-2 | - | TRBJ2-1
TGTGCCAGTAGTATTCGGGGCTCGGGCACTGAAGCTTTCTTT | CASSIRGSGTEAFF | - | TRBV19 | - | TRBJ1-1
TGTGCCAGCTCCAGGGACGGGGAGCTGTTTTTT | CASSRDGELFF | - | TRBV6-6 | - | TRBJ2-2
TGCAGCGTGTCCGGGACAGCCGAATATGGCTACACCTTC | CSVSGTAEYGYTF | TRBD1 | TRBV29-1 | - | TRBJ1-2
TGTGCCACCAGGCAGGGGTTGAACACTGAAGCTTTCTTT | CATRQGLNTEAFF | - | TRBV2 | - | TRBJ1-1
TGTGCCAGCAGACGTACAACTAGCGGGAGCGGCAATGAGCAGTTCTTC | CASRRTTSGSGNEQFF | TRBD2 | TRBV27 | - | TRBJ2-1
TGCGCCAGCACCCCCGACCAGCGGAACTACAATGAGCAGTTCTTC | CASTPDQRNYNEQFF | - | TRBV5-1 | - | TRBJ2-1
TGCGCCAGCAGCTTGATTGATAGCTCCTACAATGAGCAGTTCTTC | CASSLIDSSYNEQFF | - | TRBV5-1 | - | TRBJ2-1
TGTGCCAGCAGCTTCCGACCGTTAGCGGCACTGAACACCGGGGAGCTGTTTTTT | CASSFRPLAALNTGELFF | - | TRBV7-7 | - | TRBJ2-2
TGTGCCAGCAGCTATCAGGGGGGAATCTACAATGAGCAGTTCTTC | CASSYQGGIYNEQFF | - | TRBV11-2 | - | TRBJ2-1
TGTGCCACTTCTCGTCTGCGGGAGACTTTCTACGAGCAGTACTTC | CATSRLRETFYEQYF | TRBD2 | TRBV15 | - | TRBJ2-7
TGTGCCAGCTGTGTGGCAGGGGGTGTCAATGAGCAGTTCTTC | CASCVAGGVNEQFF | TRBD1 | TRBV27 | - | TRBJ2-1
TGCGCCAGCAGCTTAATGGGACAGTACAATGAGCAGTTCTTC | CASSLMGQYNEQFF | TRBD1 | TRBV5-1 | - | TRBJ2-1
TGTGCCAGCAGCCCCTCCGGAAGAGCCGAAGCTTTCTTT | CASSPSGRAEAFF | - | TRBV28 | once | TRBJ1-1
TGTGCCAGTACCCCCGGGACTGCCCCCAATGAGCAGTTCTTC | CASTPGTAPNEQFF | - | TRBV19 | once | TRBJ2-1
TGTGCCAGCTCACAACTCCGGGACAGGGACACTGAAGCTTTCTTT | CASSQLRDRDTEAFF | TRBD1 | TRBV18 | - | TRBJ1-1
TGTGCCAGCAGCGCCACCGGGACCTCAGCAGATACGCAGTATTTT | CASSATGTSADTQYF | - | TRBV9 | - | TRBJ2-3
TGTGCCAGCAGCTTAGGGGGCGGGATTAGCTCCTACGAGCAGTACTTC | CASSLGGGISSYEQYF | - | TRBV7-8 | - | TRBJ2-7
TGTGCCAGCAGCGTAGTGGGGAACAATGAGCAGTTCTTC | CASSVVGNNEQFF | - | TRBV9 | - | TRBJ2-1
TGTGCCATCAGTGAGTCATCCGGGACAGGGGCTCAGCCCCAGCATTTT | CAISESSGTGAQPQHF | TRBD1 | TRBV10-3 | - | TRBJ1-5
TGTGCCAGCAGCTTTAACAGGGGCGAGACCCAGTACTTC | CASSFNRGETQYF | TRBD1 | TRBV7-2 | - | TRBJ2-5
TGTGCCAGCAGTGGACAGGGGGCTAACTATGGCTACACCTTC | CASSGQGANYGYTF | TRBD1 | TRBV2 | - | TRBJ1-2
TGCGCCAGCAGCCCCCGACAGGGAATTAATGAAAAACTGTTTTTT | CASSPRQGINEKLFF | TRBD1 | TRBV5-1 | - | TRBJ1-4
TGCAGCATAGGGACAGGGGACGAGCAGTACTTC | CSIGTGDEQYF | TRBD1 | TRBV29-1 | - | TRBJ2-7
TGCGCCAGCAGTGAGTGGTCGGGACATACCTACAATGAGCAGTTCTTC | CASSEWSGHTYNEQFF | - | TRBV10-1 | - | TRBJ2-1
TGTGCCAGCAGGGGTGCCAGCGCGAACACCGGGGAGCTGTTTTTT | CASRGASANTGELFF | - | TRBV25-1 | - | TRBJ2-2
TGTGCCAGCAGCCTAGCGGGATTGGGGACAGATACGCAGTATTTT | CASSLAGLGTDTQYF | TRBD2 | TRBV9 | - | TRBJ2-3
TGTGCCAGCGAGAACCAGGTTAGACCCGAGCAGTACTTC | CASENQVRPEQYF | - | TRBV28 | - | TRBJ2-7
TGTGCCAGCAGTGAGGGGAATCAGCCCCAGCATTTT | CASSEGNQPQHF | - | TRBV6-6 | - | TRBJ1-5
TGTGCCAGCAGTTTAGGAGAGCTAGCCAAAAACATTCAGTACTTC | CASSLGELAKNIQYF | - | TRBV28 | - | TRBJ2-4
TGTGCCAGCAGCTCACAGGGGGCTTCCTACAATGAGCAGTTCTTC | CASSSQGASYNEQFF | TRBD1 | TRBV7-9 | - | TRBJ2-1
TGTGCCAGCAGGGGTGGACAGGGGCGTGAAAAACTGTTTTTT | CASRGGQGREKLFF | TRBD1 | TRBV2 | - | TRBJ1-4
TGCGCCAGCACGGTCAGGGGAGGTACCGGGGAGCTGTTTTTT | CASTVRGGTGELFF | - | TRBV5-1 | - | TRBJ2-2
TGCGCCAGCAGTTCAGGGGTTATCCAAGAGACCCAGTACTTC | CASSSGVIQETQYF | - | TRBV5-1 | - | TRBJ2-5
TGTGCCAGGAATCCATTGGGGTGGGGCTACACCTTC | CARNPLGWGYTF | - | TRBV27 | - | TRBJ1-2
TGTGCCAGCAGTACCCGGGACTCTCGGAACGAGCAGTACTTC | CASSTRDSRNEQYF | - | TRBV6-5 | - | TRBJ2-7
TGTGCCAGCAGCCAAAGGCCGACAGGGGAGGGCACTGAAGCTTTCTTT | CASSQRPTGEGTEAFF | TRBD1 | TRBV4-2 | - | TRBJ1-1
TGTGCCAGCAGCCAAGAAGGTTTCGGCTATGGCTACACCTTC | CASSQEGFGYGYTF | - | TRBV14 | few | TRBJ1-2
TGTGCCAGCAGTGGGACAGCCTCTAATGAGCAGTTCTTC | CASSGTASNEQFF | TRBD1 | TRBV6-5 | - | TRBJ2-1
TGCGCCAGCAGACCCGACAGGGACTATGGCTACACCTTC | CASRPDRDYGYTF | TRBD1 | TRBV5-1 | - | TRBJ1-2
TGTGCCAGCAGCTCGCCCGGGACAGCCAACATTCAGTACTTC | CASSSPGTANIQYF | TRBD1 | TRBV5-8 | once | TRBJ2-4
TGTGCCAGTAGTGTACAGGGGCCCCTGGGCTACACCTTC | CASSVQGPLGYTF | TRBD1 | TRBV19 | - | TRBJ1-2
TGTGCCTCATGGGACGGCATAAATCAGCCCCAGCATTTT | CASWDGINQPQHF | - | TRBV18 | - | TRBJ1-5
TGCGCCAGCAGTTGGGACGGGACCTACGAGCAGTACTTC | CASSWDGTYEQYF | - | TRBV5-1 | - | TRBJ2-7
TGTGCCAGCAGCCCCAGCGGGGTAGTAGATACGCAGTATTTT | CASSPSGVVDTQYF | TRBD2 | TRBV11-3 | - | TRBJ2-3